Shown below are 24 T cell receptor beta chains from a single sample sequenced in a study of CD8 T cells in ankylosing spondylitis. MiXCR was run by TCRdb on the 5' RACE reads, yielding one entry per CDR3 protein. The sample holds about 340,000 distinct CDR3 sequences, roughly 15% seen once. The specimen sequenced was blood, either unsorted or a sorted T cell fraction (not recorded which). Receptors originate from a male donor with ankylosing spondylitis or in good health (not recorded which).

This clonotype has more than one count but fewer than ten. The rearrangement joins TRBV11-2 to TRBJ2-3, with unresolved D. Germline V gene sequence: CDR1 SGHAT, CDR2 FQNNGV. The CDR3 totals 12 residues. V was shortened by 6 bases and J by 4 bases, with 8 bases between the two germline ends. The CDR3 coding sequence is TGTGCCAGCAGGCGATTCCCAGATACGCAGTATTTT. This translates into CASRRFPDTQYF.

The V call is TRBV3-1, the J call TRBJ2-7; possible D gene TRBD1, 5 bases. The CDR3 is 13 amino acids. Per germline, CDR1 LGHDT and CDR2 YNNKEL (reference sequence). V was cut by 2 bases and J by 4 bases, with 9 bases left in between. The CDR3 loop reads CASSQRGSYEQYF. DNA of the CDR3: TGTGCCAGCAGCCAAAGGGGATCGTACGAGCAGTACTTC.

This clonotype was observed many times. V usage is TRBV5-6 and J usage is TRBJ2-5, with 14 bases that match TRBD2. The CDR3 totals 15 residues. In germline, CDR1 is SGHDT, CDR2 YYEEEE. Unmatched junction bases numbered 5, after V lost 4 bases and J lost 6 bases. In DNA form, the CDR3 reads TGTGCCAGCAGCGGCGGGACTAGCGGGAGAAAGACCCAGTACTTC. It codes for CASSGGTSGRKTQYF. The complete variable domain, with remaining parts taken from reference TRBV5-6 and TRBJ2-5, reads DAGVTQSPTHLIKTRGQQVTLRCSPKSGHDTVSWYQQALGQGPQFIFQYYEEEERQRGNFPDRFSGHQFPNYSSELNVNALLLGDSALYLCASSGGTSGRKTQYFGPGTRLLVL.

There are many counts of this clonotype. The J gene is TRBJ2-4, the V gene TRBV9; 9 bases align to TRBD2. There are 15 residues in the CDR3. Germline lookup yields CDR1 SGDLS and CDR2 YYNGEE. Losses at the gene ends were 3 bases for V and 8 bases for J; bases not matched to a gene: 9. The DNA for the CDR3 is TGTGCCAGCAGCGCCAGGCGGGGGGGCCTCGACATTCAGTACTTC. Translation: CASSARRGGLDIQYF.

In its sample, this clonotype was seen a few times. The V call is TRBV7-9, the J call TRBJ1-4, with TRBD1 matching over 7 bases. Germline trimming cut 1 base from V and 11 bases from J; bases unmatched to any gene: 1. CDR1 and CDR2 (germline): SEHNR, FQNEAQ (reference sequence). CDR3 size: 12 residues. CDR3 nucleotide sequence: TGTGCCAGCAGCTTAGAGGACAGGAAACTGTTTTTT. Its protein is CASSLEDRKLFF.

The J gene is TRBJ2-7, the V gene TRBV5-1; 9 bases align to TRBD2. Germline V gene data show CDR1 as SGHRS and CDR2 as YFSETQ. V shed 3 bases and J 2 bases; nucleotides not matched to a gene: 6. This CDR3 contains 15 residues. CDR3 sequence: CASSSLSGGPYEQYF. CDR3 coding DNA: TGCGCCAGCAGCTCACTCAGCGGGGGGCCCTACGAGCAGTACTTC. Looking up the rest from reference TRBV5-1 and TRBJ2-7 gives the full variable domain: KAGVTQTPRYLIKTRGQQVTLSCSPISGHRSVSWYQQTPGQGLQFLFEYFSETQRNKGNFPGRFSGRQFSNSRSEMNVSTLELGDSALYLCASSSLSGGPYEQYFGPGTRLTVT.

This chain uses TRBV5-1 with TRBJ1-6; a possible D gene is TRBD1 (6 bases). Trimming stripped 7 bases from V and 4 bases from J, with 15 bases between. CDR1 and CDR2 (germline): SGHRS, YFSETQ. The CDR3 sequence is 15 residues long. The CDR3 nucleotides are TGCGCCAGCCGGGGGACAAGTCAATATAATTCACCCCTCCACTTT. This translates into CASRGTSQYNSPLHF.

The chain has TRBV4-2 and TRBJ1-1; the D is unclear. Germline V lookup: CDR1 LGHNA, CDR2 YNFKEQ. The CDR3 totals 17 residues. V was pared by 1 base and J by 4 bases, with 19 bases between. CDR3: CASSQVHGRDEGTEAFF. The CDR3 DNA sequence: TGTGCCAGCAGCCAAGTCCACGGTCGGGATGAAGGCACTGAAGCTTTCTTT.

The chain carries TRBV12-3 or TRBV12-4 and TRBJ2-1; the match to TRBD2 covers 9 bases. V lost 5 bases and J lost 8; bases outside the gene matches: 16. This CDR3 has 17 amino acids. CDR3 nucleotide sequence: TGTGCCAGCAGTGGGCCTAGCGGGACGAGGAAGGGGGATGAGCAGTTCTTC. Translated, it gives CASSGPSGTRKGDEQFF.

The chain recombines TRBV10-1 with TRBJ2-1; 14 bases are shared with TRBD2. The V segment lost 2 bases and the J segment 13 bases; nucleotides outside the gene matches: 4. CDR3 length equals 14 residues. CDR1 and CDR2 from the germline V gene are WNHNN and SYGVQD (reference sequence). The CDR3 coding sequence is TGCGCCAGCAGTGAGGGACTAGCGGGAGGCCAACAGTTCTTC. Residues: CASSEGLAGGQQFF.

This chain uses TRBV25-1 with TRBJ2-7; D gene ambiguous. The CDR3 consists of 11 residues. Trimming stripped 6 bases from V and 4 bases from J, with 7 bases between. The germline V gene encodes CDR1 MGHDK and CDR2 SYGVNS. CDR3 residues: CASRKGYEQYF. CDR3 bases: TGTGCCAGCAGAAAGGGTTACGAGCAGTACTTC.

This CDR3 is CASSSRERAGELFF. DNA of the CDR3: TGTGCCAGCTCCAGCCGGGAGAGGGCTGGGGAGCTGTTTTTT. The rearrangement joins TRBV12-3 or TRBV12-4 to TRBJ2-2; D possibly corresponds to TRBD2 (6 bases). Trimming removed 8 bases from V and 8 bases from J, with 18 bases in between. This CDR3 contains 14 residues.

Only a few counts were recorded for this clonotype. In DNA form, the CDR3 reads TGTGCCACCAGCAGAGACGGGACTAGCAACGGGGAGCTGTTTTTT. Protein sequence: CATSRDGTSNGELFF. The genes are TRBV15 and TRBJ2-2; 9 bases match TRBD2. This CDR3 is 15 amino acids long. CDR1 is LNHNV, CDR2 YYDKDF, per germline (reference sequence). The junction had 3 bases not matched to a gene; V was cut back by 0 bases and J by 7 bases.

In this sample, this clonotype turned up a few times. The gene calls are TRBV19 and TRBJ2-7; D gene ambiguous. The CDR3 has 16 residues. The germline V and J ends were trimmed by 4 bases and 0 bases, with 16 bases remaining between them. CDR1 and CDR2 (germline): LNHDA, SQIVND (reference sequence). CDR3: CASSSFRTVSSYEQYF. DNA of the CDR3: TGTGCCAGTAGTAGCTTCAGGACGGTAAGCTCCTACGAGCAGTACTTC.

This clonotype showed up many times. CDR3 region: CASSHPGLPNEQFF. The CDR3 bases are TGTGCCAGCAGCCACCCGGGACTACCCAATGAGCAGTTCTTC. This chain joins TRBV4-2 and TRBJ2-1; TRBD2 aligns across 7 bases. The CDR3 runs to 14 residues. The germline gives CDR1 LGHNA, CDR2 YNFKEQ. V shed 3 bases, J shed 6 bases, and the junction held 5 bases outside the gene matches.

V is TRBV20-1 and J is TRBJ2-2; maybe TRBD2 (6 bases). The CDR3 spans 12 residues. The V gene lost 1 base and the J gene lost 8 bases, with 8 bases spanning the gap. Germline V gene data show CDR1 as DFQATT and CDR2 as SNEGSKA (reference sequence). The CDR3 coding sequence is TGCAGTGCTAGAGGGGGGGAAGGGGAGCTGTTTTTT. Its translation is CSARGGEGELFF.

At least ten counts were recorded for this clonotype. One end of the junction varies from germline; a read error may be responsible. V usage is TRBV29-1 and J usage is TRBJ1-1; maybe TRBD1 (6 bases). Germline V gives CDR1 SQVTM, CDR2 ANQGSEA. The CDR3 sequence is 13 residues long. DNA for the CDR3: TGCAGCGGTGAACAGGGATCGGGCACTGAAGCTTTCTTT. Its translation: CSGEQGSGTEAFF. Using reference TRBV29-1 and TRBJ1-1 for the parts outside the CDR3, the full variable domain is SAVISQKPSRDICQRGTSLTIQCQVDSQVTMMFWYRQQPGQSLTLIATANQGSEATYESGFVIDKFPISRPNLTFSTLTVSNMSPEDSSIYLCSGEQGSGTEAFFGQGTRLTVV.

There are many counts of this clonotype. V is TRBV3-1 and J is TRBJ1-1; D unresolved. The CDR3 loop spans 13 amino acids. The V and J ends lost 0 bases and 6 bases respectively, with 8 bases between them. The germline V gene encodes CDR1 LGHDT and CDR2 YNNKEL (reference sequence). CDR3 sequence: CASSQDRGAEAFF. Here the CDR3 DNA reads TGTGCCAGCAGCCAAGATCGGGGAGCTGAAGCTTTCTTT.

This clonotype came up many times. The rearrangement joins TRBV11-2 to TRBJ2-7; TRBD1 might be the D (6 bases). CDR3 size: 14 residues. CDR1 and CDR2 from the germline V gene are SGHAT and FQNNGV. The germline V and J ends were trimmed by 4 bases and 7 bases, with 17 bases remaining between them. CDR3 sequence: CASSSGTSPNEQYF. CDR3 DNA: TGTGCCAGCAGCTCCGGGACATCTCCTAATGAGCAGTACTTC.

This chain connects TRBV29-1 to TRBJ2-5; D ambiguous. The CDR3 is made up of 14 amino acids. In germline, CDR1 is SQVTM, CDR2 ANQGSEA. Deletions cut 6 bases from V and 2 bases from J, with 16 bases between. Written as DNA, the CDR3 is TGCAGCGTGGCCCCTAGGCTTCTACAAGAGACCCAGTACTTC. This encodes CSVAPRLLQETQYF.

This chain links TRBV30 with TRBJ1-1; no clear D gene. Germline assignment: CDR1 GTSNPN and CDR2 SVGIG (reference sequence). This CDR3 spans 13 amino acids. V lost 8 bases, J lost 0 bases, and 13 bases lay in between. The DNA for the CDR3 is TGTGCCCAATCGGCCGTTATGAACACTGAAGCTTTCTTT. Its protein product is CAQSAVMNTEAFF. The full variable domain, rest sourced from reference TRBV30 and TRBJ1-1, is SQTIHQWPATLVQPVGSPLSLECTVEGTSNPNLYWYRQAAGRGLQLLFYSVGIGQISSEVPQNLSASRPQDRQFILSSKKLLLSDSGFYLCAQSAVMNTEAFFGQGTRLTVV.

This clonotype was counted many times. The rearrangement uses TRBV12-3 or TRBV12-4 and TRBJ2-3, with a weak D call TRBD1 (5 bases). This CDR3 comprises 14 residues. V gave up 4 bases and J gave up 3 bases, with 11 bases separating them. The CDR3 DNA is TGTGCCAGCAGTTCGTCCAGGGCTACAGATACGCAGTATTTT. This translates into CASSSSRATDTQYF.

This chain links TRBV7-2 with TRBJ2-5, with a weak D call TRBD2 (5 bases). V lost 1 base to trimming and J lost 8 bases, with 17 bases between them. Looked up from germline, CDR1 is SGHTA and CDR2 is FQGNSA. The length of the CDR3 is 15 residues. Here the CDR3 reads CASSLVKRKPDTQYF. The CDR3 coding sequence is TGTGCCAGCAGCTTAGTCAAGCGGAAGCCGGACACCCAGTACTTC.

This clonotype appeared a few times. The chain joins TRBV25-1 to TRBJ2-2; 8 nucleotides match TRBD2. The V and J ends lost 8 bases and 5 bases, in that order; junction bases with no gene match: 10. The CDR3 is 15 amino acids. Germline V lookup: CDR1 MGHDK, CDR2 SYGVNS. CDR3: CASRISGTATGELFF. DNA for the CDR3: TGTGCCAGCCGGATTAGCGGGACGGCGACCGGGGAGCTGTTTTTT. The complete variable domain, with remaining parts taken from reference TRBV25-1 and TRBJ2-2, reads EADIYQTPRYLVIGTGKKITLECSQTMGHDKMYWYQQDPGMELHLIHYSYGVNSTEKGDLSSESTVSRIRTEHFPLTLESARPSHTSQYLCASRISGTATGELFFGEGSRLTVL.